There are a few counts of the clone carrying this T cell receptor beta chain. The source of the sample is a study of T cells in Graves' hyperthyroidism and ophthalmopathy. Germline lookup yields CDR1 LNHDA and CDR2 SQIVND (reference sequence). This CDR3 has 13 amino acids. The V and J ends lost 5 bases and 7 bases, in that order; junction bases with no gene match: 3. Diagnosis rested on symptoms, serum thyroxine and TRAb, thyroid ultrasound, and orbital computed tomography. Isolation of PBMCs was performed on 8.5 to 10 ml fresh peripheral blood. Researchers took RNA transcripts and amplified the TCR beta CDR3 regions from them. The HTBI set primed first-round TCR CDR3 RT-PCR. TCRdb re-analysed the multiplex PCR reads in MiXCR, keeping a single row per CDR3 protein. Altogether a few hundred thousand distinct CDR3 sequences are present, about 16% being singletons, with the ten largest covering about 31%.

The sequenced sample consisted of blood. The receptor was isolated from a woman aged 25-40 years with Graves' hyperthyroidism. The J gene is TRBJ1-5, the V gene TRBV19; 9 bases line up with TRBD1. The CDR3 loop is CASSGTGIQPQHF. The DNA of the CDR3 is TGTGCCAGTAGTGGGACAGGGATACAGCCCCAGCATTTT.